These T cell receptor beta chains were read from a single sample in a study of blood T cell repertoires in COVID-19. This table comes from immunoSEQ multiplex PCR, and its TCRdb copy is limited to in-frame clones, with some not included. Among around 310,000 clones listed, around 89% were seen once. Sequenced input: peripheral blood. These receptors were collected from a woman in her 40s with COVID-19, enrolled during active disease. Both conserved end residues are part of each CDR3. D genes are given only for firm matches. Size is omitted from some rows. Given values are once, few, many or a class for expanded clones.

.,.,TRBJ1-1,TRBV18,TGTGCCAGCTCGAATCGTGGGGCGAACACTGAAGCTTTCTTT,CASSNRGANTEAFF
.,.,TRBJ1-6,TRBV27,TGTGCCAGCACCCTAGGGGGACACCCCACGAGGGGAAAAAATTCACCCCTCCACTTT,CASTLGGHPTRGKNSPLHF
.,.,TRBJ2-7,TRBV5-5,TGTGCCAGCAGAGAAGGAGACCTTTACTTTTACGAGCAGTACTTC,CASREGDLYFYEQYF
.,.,TRBJ2-3,TRBV5-1,TGCGCCAGCAGCCCGTCTCTCCAGGCAGATACGCAGTATTTT,CASSPSLQADTQYF
few,.,TRBJ1-6,TRBV27,TGTGCCAGCAGTCCCCGGACAGTAAATTCACCCCTCCACTTT,CASSPRTVNSPLHF
.,.,TRBJ2-3,TRBV9,TGTGCCAGCAGCGTAGACCCTAGTTCGAATACGCAGTATTTT,CASSVDPSSNTQYF
.,.,TRBJ2-3,TRBV19,TGTGCCAGTAGTATTGGCGGGACTAGCACAGATACGCAGTATTTT,CASSIGGTSTDTQYF
.,.,TRBJ2-7,TRBV6-5,TGTGCCAGCAGTTACTCAGGGACTCATTCCTACGAGCAGTACTTC,CASSYSGTHSYEQYF
.,.,TRBJ2-3,TRBV6-4,TGTGCCAGCAGTGAGGGGGCGCCCACAGATACGCAGTATTTT,CASSEGAPTDTQYF
once,.,TRBJ2-2,TRBV6-5,TGTGCCAGCAGTTACAGGCGGACCGGGGAGCTGTTTTTT,CASSYRRTGELFF
.,.,TRBJ2-6,TRBV5-6,TGTGCCAGCAGACCCGACATCTCTGGGGCCAACGTCCTGACTTTC,CASRPDISGANVLTF
few,.,TRBJ2-5,TRBV7-2,TGTGCCAGCAGCGTCTCCACAGGGACCCAAGAGACCCAGTACTTC,CASSVSTGTQETQYF
once,TRBD1,TRBJ1-6,TRBV16,TGTGCCAGCAGCCAACGATGGACAGGGGGGAACAATTCACCCCTCCACTTT,CASSQRWTGGNNSPLHF
.,.,TRBJ1-2,TRBV9,TGTGCCAGCAGCGTAGAAAGGAACCGGCCTAGCGGCTACACCTTC,CASSVERNRPSGYTF
.,TRBD2,TRBJ2-1,TRBV5-1,TGCGCCAGCAGCTTGCCGGGTCGGGGACTAGCGGCATCCCGGGAGCAGTTCTTC,CASSLPGRGLAASREQFF
once,.,TRBJ2-7,TRBV7-2,TGTGCCAGCAGCTTAGGAGGAGGGATAGGGGAGCAGTACTTC,CASSLGGGIGEQYF
.,.,TRBJ1-2,TRBV9,TGTGCCAGCAGCGTAGGTTCGGACTATGGCTACACCTTC,CASSVGSDYGYTF
.,.,TRBJ1-1,TRBV3-1/TRBV3-2,TGTGCCAGCAGCCAAGCCCACCTCCGGGACACTGAAGCTTTCTTT,CASSQAHLRDTEAFF
few,TRBD1,TRBJ1-2,TRBV6-5,TGTGCCAGCAGTTACCAAGGGACAGCAGCTCTCTATGGCTACACCTTC,CASSYQGTAALYGYTF
.,TRBD1,TRBJ1-1,TRBV4-3,TGCGCCAGCAGCCAAGATACTCAGGACAGGGCGTTTCGGGCTTTCTTT,CASSQDTQDRAFRAFF
.,.,TRBJ2-1,TRBV7-8,TGTGCCAGCAGCTTACTGGGGGGGCTCTCCTACAATGAGCAGTTCTTC,CASSLLGGLSYNEQFF
.,.,TRBJ1-6,TRBV9,TGTGCCAGCAGCGGAACAGGGATGTCATCCTATAATTCACCCCTCCACTTT,CASSGTGMSSYNSPLHF